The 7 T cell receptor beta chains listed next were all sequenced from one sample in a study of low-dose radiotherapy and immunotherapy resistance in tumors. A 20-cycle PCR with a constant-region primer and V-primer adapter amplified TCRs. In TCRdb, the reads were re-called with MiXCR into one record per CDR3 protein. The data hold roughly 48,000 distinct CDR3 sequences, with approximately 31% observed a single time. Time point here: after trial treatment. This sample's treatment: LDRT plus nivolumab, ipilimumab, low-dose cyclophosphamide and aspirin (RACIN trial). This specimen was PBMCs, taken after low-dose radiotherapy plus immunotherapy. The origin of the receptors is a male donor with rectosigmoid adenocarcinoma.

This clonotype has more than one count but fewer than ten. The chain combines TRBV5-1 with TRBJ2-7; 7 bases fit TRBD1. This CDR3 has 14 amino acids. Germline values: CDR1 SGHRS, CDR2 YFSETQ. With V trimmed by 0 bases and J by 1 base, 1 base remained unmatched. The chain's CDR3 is CASSLGGQSYEQYF. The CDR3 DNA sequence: TGCGCCAGCAGCTTGGGGGGACAGTCCTACGAGCAGTACTTC.

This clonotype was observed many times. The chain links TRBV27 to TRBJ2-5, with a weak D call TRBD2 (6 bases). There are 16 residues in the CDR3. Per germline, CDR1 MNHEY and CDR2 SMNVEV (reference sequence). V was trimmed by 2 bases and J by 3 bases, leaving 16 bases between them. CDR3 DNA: TGTGCCAGCAGTTTACGTAGTGGCGGGAACGAAGAGACCCAGTACTTC. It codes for CASSLRSGGNEETQYF.

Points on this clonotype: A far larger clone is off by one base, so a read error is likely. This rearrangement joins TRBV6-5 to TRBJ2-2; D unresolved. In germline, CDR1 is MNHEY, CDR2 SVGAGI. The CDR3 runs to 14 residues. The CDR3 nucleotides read TGTGCCAGCAGTTACAGTACAAACACCAGGGAGCTGTTTTTT. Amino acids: CASSYSTNTRELFF.

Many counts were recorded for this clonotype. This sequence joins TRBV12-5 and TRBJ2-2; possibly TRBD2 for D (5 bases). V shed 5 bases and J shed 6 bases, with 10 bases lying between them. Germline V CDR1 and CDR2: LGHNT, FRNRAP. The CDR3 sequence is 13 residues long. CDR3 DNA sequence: TGTGCTAGTGGTCTGGACTTCGCCGGGGAGCTGTTTTTT. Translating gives CASGLDFAGELFF.

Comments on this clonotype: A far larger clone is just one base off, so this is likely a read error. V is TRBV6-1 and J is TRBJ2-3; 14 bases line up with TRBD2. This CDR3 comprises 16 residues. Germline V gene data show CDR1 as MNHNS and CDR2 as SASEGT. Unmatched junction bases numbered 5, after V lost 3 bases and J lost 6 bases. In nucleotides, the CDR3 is TGTGCCAGCAGTGACTCGACTAGCGGGGGGGCTGATACGCAGTATTTT. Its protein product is CASSDSTSGGADTQYF.

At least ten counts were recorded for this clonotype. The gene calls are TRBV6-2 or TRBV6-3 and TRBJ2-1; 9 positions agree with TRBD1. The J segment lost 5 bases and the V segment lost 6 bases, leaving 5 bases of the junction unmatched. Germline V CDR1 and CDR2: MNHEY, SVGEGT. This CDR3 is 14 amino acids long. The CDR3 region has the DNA TGTGCCAGCAGGCCACAGGGGGCCCACAATGAGCAGTTCTTC. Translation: CASRPQGAHNEQFF.

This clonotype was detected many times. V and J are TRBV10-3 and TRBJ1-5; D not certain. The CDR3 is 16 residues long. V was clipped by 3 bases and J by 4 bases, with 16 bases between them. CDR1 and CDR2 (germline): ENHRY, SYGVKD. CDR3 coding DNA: TGTGCCATCAGTGATATCTCCGCAGGAGGGAATCAGCCCCAGCATTTT. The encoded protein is CAISDISAGGNQPQHF.